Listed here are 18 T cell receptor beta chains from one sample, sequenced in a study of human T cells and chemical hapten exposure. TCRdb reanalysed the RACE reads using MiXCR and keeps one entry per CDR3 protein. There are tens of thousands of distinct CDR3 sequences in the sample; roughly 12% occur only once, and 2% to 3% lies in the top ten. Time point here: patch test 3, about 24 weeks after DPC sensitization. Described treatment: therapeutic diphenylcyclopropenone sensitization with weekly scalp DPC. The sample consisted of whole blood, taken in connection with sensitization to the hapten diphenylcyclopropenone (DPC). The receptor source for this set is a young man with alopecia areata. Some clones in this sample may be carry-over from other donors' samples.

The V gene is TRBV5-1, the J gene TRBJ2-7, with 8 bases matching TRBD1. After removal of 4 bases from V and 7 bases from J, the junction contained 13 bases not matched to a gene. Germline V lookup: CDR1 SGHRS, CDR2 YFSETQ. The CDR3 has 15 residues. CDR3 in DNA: TGCGCCAGCAGCCTAAGACAGGGGCCGCGGTGGGAGCAGTACTTC. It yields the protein CASSLRQGPRWEQYF.

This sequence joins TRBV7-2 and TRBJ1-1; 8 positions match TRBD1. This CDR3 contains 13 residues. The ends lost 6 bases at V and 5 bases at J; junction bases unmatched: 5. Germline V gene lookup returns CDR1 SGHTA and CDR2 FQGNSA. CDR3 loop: CASSGQGKTEAFF. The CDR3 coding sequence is TGTGCCAGCAGTGGACAGGGTAAAACTGAAGCTTTCTTT.

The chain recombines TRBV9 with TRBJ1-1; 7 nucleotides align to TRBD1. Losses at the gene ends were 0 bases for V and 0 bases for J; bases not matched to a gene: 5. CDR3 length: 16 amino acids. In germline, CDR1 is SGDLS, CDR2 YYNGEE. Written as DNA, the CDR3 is TGTGCCAGCAGCGTAGGACAGGGACTCGTGAACACTGAAGCTTTCTTT. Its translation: CASSVGQGLVNTEAFF.

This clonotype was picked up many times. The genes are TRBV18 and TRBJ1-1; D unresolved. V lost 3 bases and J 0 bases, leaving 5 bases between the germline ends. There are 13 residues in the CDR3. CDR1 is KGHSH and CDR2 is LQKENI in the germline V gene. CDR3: CASSPGLNTEAFF. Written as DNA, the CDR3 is TGTGCCAGCTCACCCGGTTTGAACACTGAAGCTTTCTTT.

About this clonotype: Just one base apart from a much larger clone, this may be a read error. The DNA for the CDR3 is TGTGCCAGCAGCCCAACGGGCAACAATGAGCAGTCCTTC. It translates to CASSPTGNNEQSF. The V and J genes are TRBV7-3 and TRBJ2-1; D is undetermined. The CDR3 is made up of 13 amino acids. Per the germline V gene, CDR1 is SGHTA and CDR2 is FQGTGA. The variable domain in full, completed from reference TRBV7-3 and TRBJ2-1, reads GAGVSQTPSNKVTEKGKYVELRCDPISGHTALYWYRQSLGQGPEFLIYFQGTGAADDSGLPNDRFFAVRPEGSVSTLKIQRTERGDSAVYLCASSPTGNNEQSFGPGTRLTVL.

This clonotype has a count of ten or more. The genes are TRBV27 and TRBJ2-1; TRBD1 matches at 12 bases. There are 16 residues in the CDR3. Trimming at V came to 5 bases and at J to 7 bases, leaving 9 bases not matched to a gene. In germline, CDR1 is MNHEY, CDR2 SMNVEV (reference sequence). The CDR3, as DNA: TGTGCCAGCAGTCCGGGACAGGGGGCTTGGGTGAATGAGCAGTTCTTC. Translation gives CASSPGQGAWVNEQFF.

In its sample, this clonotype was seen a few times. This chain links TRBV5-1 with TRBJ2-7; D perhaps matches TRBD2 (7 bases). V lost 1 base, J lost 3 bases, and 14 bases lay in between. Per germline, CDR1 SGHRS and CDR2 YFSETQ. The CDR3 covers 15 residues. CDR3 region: CASSLPPGGNYEQYF. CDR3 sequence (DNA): TGCGCCAGCAGCTTGCCCCCGGGGGGCAACTACGAGCAGTACTTC.

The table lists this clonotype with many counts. CDR3 region: CATSGTVRETQYF. CDR3 bases: TGTGCCACCAGTGGGACAGTACGAGAGACCCAGTACTTC. The rearrangement uses TRBV24-1 and TRBJ2-5; tentatively, D is TRBD1 (6 bases). Trimming took off 5 bases at V and 4 bases at J, with 10 bases between the two ends. The germline V gene has CDR1 KGHDR and CDR2 SFDVKD. The CDR3 sequence is 13 residues long.

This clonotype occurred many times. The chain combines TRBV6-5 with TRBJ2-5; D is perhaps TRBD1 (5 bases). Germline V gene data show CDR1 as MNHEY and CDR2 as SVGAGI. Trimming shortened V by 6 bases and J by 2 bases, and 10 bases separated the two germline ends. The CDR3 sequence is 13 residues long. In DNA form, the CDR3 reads TGTGCCAGCAGCCGCGACAGACAAGAGACCCAGTACTTC. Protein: CASSRDRQETQYF.

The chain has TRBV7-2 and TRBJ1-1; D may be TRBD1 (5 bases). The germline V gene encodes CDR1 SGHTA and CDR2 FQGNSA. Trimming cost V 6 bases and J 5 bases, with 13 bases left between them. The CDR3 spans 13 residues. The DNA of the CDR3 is TGTGCCAGCAGATACACTGGGGGGACTGAAGCTTTCTTT. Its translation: CASRYTGGTEAFF.

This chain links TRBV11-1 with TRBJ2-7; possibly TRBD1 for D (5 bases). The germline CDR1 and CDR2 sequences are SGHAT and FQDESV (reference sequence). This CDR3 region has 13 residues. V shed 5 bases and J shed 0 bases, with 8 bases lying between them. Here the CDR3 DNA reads TGTGCCAGCAGCGTCGACAGCTCCTACGAGCAGTACTTC. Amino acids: CASSVDSSYEQYF.

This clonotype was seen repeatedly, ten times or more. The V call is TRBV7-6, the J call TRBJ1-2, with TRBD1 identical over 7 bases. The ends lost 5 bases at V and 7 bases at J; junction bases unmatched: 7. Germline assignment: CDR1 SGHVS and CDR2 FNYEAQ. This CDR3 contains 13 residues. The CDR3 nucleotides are TGTGCCAGCAGCGCTTACGACAGGGCTGGCTACACCTTC. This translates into CASSAYDRAGYTF.

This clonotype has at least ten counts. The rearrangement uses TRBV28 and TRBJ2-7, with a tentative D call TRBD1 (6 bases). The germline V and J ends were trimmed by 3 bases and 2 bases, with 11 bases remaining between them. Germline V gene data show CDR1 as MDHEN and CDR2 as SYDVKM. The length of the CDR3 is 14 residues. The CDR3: CASSFSQGTYEQYF. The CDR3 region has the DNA TGTGCCAGCAGTTTTTCCCAGGGGACCTACGAGCAGTACTTC.

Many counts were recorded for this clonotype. The CDR3: CASSLKTSGGPSTDTQYF. DNA of the CDR3: TGTGCCAGCAGCCTCAAGACTAGCGGGGGCCCTAGCACAGATACGCAGTATTTT. The chain recombines TRBV7-2 with TRBJ2-3, with 12 bases that match TRBD2. CDR3 size: 18 residues. Per the germline V gene, CDR1 is SGHTA and CDR2 is FQGNSA. The junction had 9 bases not matched to a gene; V was cut back by 5 bases and J by 0 bases.

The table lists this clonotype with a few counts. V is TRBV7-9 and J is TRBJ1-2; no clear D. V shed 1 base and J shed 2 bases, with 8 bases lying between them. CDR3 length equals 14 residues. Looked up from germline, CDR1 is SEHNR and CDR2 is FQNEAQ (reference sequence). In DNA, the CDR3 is TGTGCCAGCAGCTTAGACCCTCTCAACTATGGCTACACCTTC. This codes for CASSLDPLNYGYTF. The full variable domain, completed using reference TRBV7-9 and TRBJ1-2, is DTGVSQNPRHKITKRGQNVTFRCDPISEHNRLYWYRQTLGQGPEFLTYFQNEAQLEKSRLLSDRFSAERPKGSFSTLEIQRTEQGDSAMYLCASSLDPLNYGYTFGSGTRLTVV.

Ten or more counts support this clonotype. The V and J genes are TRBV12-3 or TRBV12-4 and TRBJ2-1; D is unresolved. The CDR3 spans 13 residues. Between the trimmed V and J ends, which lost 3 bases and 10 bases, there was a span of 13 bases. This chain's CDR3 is CASSLNPVPEQFF. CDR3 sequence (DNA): TGTGCCAGCAGTTTGAACCCCGTGCCAGAGCAGTTCTTC.

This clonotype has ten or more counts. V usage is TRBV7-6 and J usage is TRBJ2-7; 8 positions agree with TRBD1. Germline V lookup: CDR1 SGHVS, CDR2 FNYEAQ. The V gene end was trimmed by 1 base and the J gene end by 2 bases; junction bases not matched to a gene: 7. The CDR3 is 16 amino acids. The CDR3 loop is CASSLEVGTGPYEQYF. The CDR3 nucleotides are TGTGCCAGCAGCTTAGAGGTGGGGACAGGACCCTACGAGCAGTACTTC.

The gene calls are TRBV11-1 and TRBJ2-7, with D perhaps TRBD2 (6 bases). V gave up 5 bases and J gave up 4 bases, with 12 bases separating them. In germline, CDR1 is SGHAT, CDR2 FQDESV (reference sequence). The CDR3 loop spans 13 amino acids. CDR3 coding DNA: TGTGCCAGCAGCCGGGGACGGGAGTACGAGCAGTACTTC. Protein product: CASSRGREYEQYF.